The 30 T cell receptor beta chains given below trace back to one sample, sequenced in a study of CD8+CD57+ T cells in acquired aplastic anemia. Individuals selected for sequencing had exhibited CD8+CD57+ cell expansion on flow cytometry. The use of genomic DNA as template underpinned the TCR beta VDJ and CDR3 profiling. TCRdb independently ran MiXCR on the reads; one entry per CDR3 protein. The top ten hold around 9.7% of the sample, which has around 170,000 distinct CDR3 sequences, around half seen once. Sequenced: sorted CD4+, CD8+, or CD8+CD57+ T cells (not recorded which) from PBMCs. These receptors were taken from a human donor with aplastic anemia.

The gene calls are TRBV20-1 and TRBJ2-3, with D maybe TRBD2 (6 bases). There are 13 residues in the CDR3. Germline-derived CDR1 and CDR2 are DFQATT and SNEGSKA (reference sequence). V dropped 5 bases and J dropped 4 bases, with 13 bases sitting between them. The CDR3 nucleotides are TGCAGTGCTGGAGCTAGCGTAGCAGATACGCAGTATTTT. The encoded protein is CSAGASVADTQYF.

This clonotype was found many times. This sequence joins TRBV20-1 and TRBJ2-1; no reliable D call. Germline V CDR1 and CDR2: DFQATT, SNEGSKA (reference sequence). This CDR3 has 14 amino acids. The V end lost 1 base, the J end lost 0 bases, and 7 bases lay between the germline ends. This CDR3 reads CSARAESSYNEQFF. The CDR3 nucleotides read TGCAGTGCTAGAGCCGAAAGCTCCTACAATGAGCAGTTCTTC.

This clonotype has a count of ten or more. The CDR3 DNA reads TGTGCCAGCAGCCCAGGACTAGCGGGAGCAAATGAGCAGTTCTTC. Its translation is CASSPGLAGANEQFF. The rearrangement uses TRBV7-2 and TRBJ2-1, with 13 nucleotides matching TRBD2. CDR3 length: 15 residues. CDR1 is SGHTA and CDR2 is FQGNSA in the germline V gene. Trimming cost V 5 bases and J 7 bases; bases outside gene matches: 5.

J is TRBJ1-6 and V is TRBV19; maybe TRBD1 (6 bases). The CDR3 length is 14 residues. Germline V CDR1 and CDR2: LNHDA, SQIVND (reference sequence). The V end lost 11 bases, the J end lost 7 bases, and 18 bases lay between the germline ends. The CDR3 sequence: CAGRQGQENSPLHF. The CDR3 nucleotides read TGTGCCGGAAGGCAGGGGCAGGAAAATTCACCCCTCCACTTT.

This clonotype was detected many times. This chain connects TRBV6-5 to TRBJ1-1; 8 nucleotides line up with TRBD1. The CDR3 extends over 15 amino acids. J was trimmed by 7 bases and V by 0 bases; bases with no gene match: 7. Germline lookup yields CDR1 MNHEY and CDR2 SVGAGI. CDR3 in DNA: TGTGCCAGCAGTTACTCGATCCAGGGGGCTAGTGAAGCTTTCTTT. This codes for CASSYSIQGASEAFF.

A few counts support this clonotype. The chain combines TRBV14 with TRBJ1-4; no definite D call. CDR1 is SGHDN, CDR2 FVKESK, per germline. V lost 1 base to trimming and J lost 11 bases, with 5 bases between them. This CDR3 has 11 amino acids. In DNA form, the CDR3 reads TGTGCCAGCAGCCAAGTACTGAAACTGTTTTTT. It translates to CASSQVLKLFF. Filled out from reference TRBV14 and TRBJ1-4, the complete variable domain reads EAGVTQFPSHSVIEKGQTVTLRCDPISGHDNLYWYRRVMGKEIKFLLHFVKESKQDESGMPNNRFLAERTGGTYSTLKVQPAELEDSGVYFCASSQVLKLFFGSGTQLSVL.

The chain employs TRBV25-1 and TRBJ1-3; 9 bases align to TRBD1. The trim removed 4 bases at V and 7 bases at J, leaving 8 bases unmatched. The CDR3 has 15 residues. Per the germline V gene, CDR1 is MGHDK and CDR2 is SYGVNS. The CDR3 is CASSAITGGANTIYF. Here the CDR3 DNA reads TGTGCCAGCAGTGCCATCACAGGGGGCGCGAACACCATATATTTT.

The CDR3 coding sequence is TGTGCCAGTAGTATGGGCATCGCCGATGGCTACACCTTC. It codes for CASSMGIADGYTF. This rearrangement joins TRBV19 to TRBJ1-2, with D uncertain. From germline, CDR1 is LNHDA and CDR2 SQIVND (reference sequence). The V end was cut by 3 bases, the J end by 6 bases, with 11 bases between. The length of the CDR3 is 13 residues. The full variable domain, with the rest looked up from reference TRBV19 and TRBJ1-2, is DGGITQSPKYLFRKEGQNVTLSCEQNLNHDAMYWYRQDPGQGLRLIYYSQIVNDFQKGDIAEGYSVSREKKESFPLTVTSAQKNPTAFYLCASSMGIADGYTFGSGTRLTVV.

The chain combines TRBV29-1 with TRBJ1-5; possible D gene TRBD1, 5 bases. Germline values: CDR1 SQVTM, CDR2 ANQGSEA. This CDR3 has 14 amino acids. V was cut by 5 bases and J by 0 bases, with 11 bases left in between. This CDR3 reads CSVQVGGSNQPQHF. The CDR3 DNA reads TGCAGCGTTCAAGTCGGGGGTAGCAATCAGCCCCAGCATTTT.

This clonotype was found many times. In nucleotides, the CDR3 is TGTGCCAGCAGTGATAGCGGGAGGAGGGGGGTAAATAGCAATCAGCCCCAGCATTTT. It translates to CASSDSGRRGVNSNQPQHF. This rearrangement joins TRBV6-4 to TRBJ1-5; possibly TRBD1 for D (6 bases). The CDR3 runs 19 residues. V gave up 3 bases and J gave up 0 bases, with 21 bases separating them. Germline CDR1 and CDR2: MRHNA and SNTAGT.

This clonotype came up a few times. The chain couples TRBV2 to TRBJ1-5; maybe TRBD1 (5 bases). The CDR3 is 14 amino acids. Germline CDR1 reads SNHLY; CDR2 reads FYNNEI. V dropped 8 bases and J dropped 0 bases, with 11 bases sitting between them. In DNA form, the CDR3 reads TGTGCCAGCTATGACAGACTTAGCAATCAGCCCCAGCATTTT. Protein product: CASYDRLSNQPQHF.

The rearrangement uses TRBV19 and TRBJ1-5, with D possibly matching TRBD1 (5 bases). V was shortened by 11 bases and J by 0 bases, with 14 bases between the two germline ends. The germline CDR1 and CDR2 sequences are LNHDA and SQIVND (reference sequence). This CDR3 contains 14 residues. The CDR3 DNA sequence: TGTGCCTCAAGTGCAGGGCCTAGCAATCAGCCCCAGCATTTT. Its translation: CASSAGPSNQPQHF. Combining the CDR3 with reference TRBV19 and TRBJ1-5 gives the whole variable domain DGGITQSPKYLFRKEGQNVTLSCEQNLNHDAMYWYRQDPGQGLRLIYYSQIVNDFQKGDIAEGYSVSREKKESFPLTVTSAQKNPTAFYLCASSAGPSNQPQHFGDGTRLSIL.

In this sample, this clonotype turned up many times. The J gene is TRBJ2-7, the V gene TRBV7-9; a weak D match, TRBD1 (6 bases). This CDR3 region has 16 residues. CDR1 SEHNR and CDR2 FQNEAQ come from the germline V gene (reference sequence). The V end was cut by 2 bases, the J end by 3 bases, with 17 bases between. Here the CDR3 DNA reads TGTGCCAGCAGCTTACTGGGGGCTCCACCACTCTACGAGCAGTACTTC. Protein: CASSLLGAPPLYEQYF.

On this clonotype: A much bigger clone sits one base away, suggesting this may be a read error. This chain links TRBV7-9 with TRBJ2-5; perhaps TRBD2 as D (6 bases). The CDR3 is made up of 14 amino acids. Germline V gives CDR1 SEHNR, CDR2 FQNEAQ (reference sequence). V was shortened by 5 bases and J by 7 bases, with 17 bases between the two germline ends. CDR3 bases: TGTGCCAGCAGCCCCACGGGGTCCGGGGGGACCCAGTACTTC. It encodes CASSPTGSGGTQYF.

The chain employs TRBV2 and TRBJ2-3; no clear D gene. V dropped 7 bases and J dropped 0 bases, with 14 bases sitting between them. CDR1 and CDR2 (germline): SNHLY, FYNNEI. The CDR3 has 15 residues. The CDR3 nucleotides are TGTGCCAGCACCGGGCTTTCCACAAGCACAGATACGCAGTATTTT. This sequence encodes CASTGLSTSTDTQYF.

As regards this clonotype: A much larger clonotype is one base distant, so this may be a read error. The V gene is TRBV5-6, the J gene TRBJ2-1; D not certain. CDR1 and CDR2 (germline): SGHDT, YYEEEE. The CDR3 runs to 13 residues. The CDR3 coding sequence is TGTGCCAACAGCTTGGGATCCCGGGATGAGCAGTTCTTC. Amino acids: CANSLGSRDEQFF. Complete variable domain (other parts from reference TRBV5-6 and TRBJ2-1): DAGVTQSPTHLIKTRGQQVTLRCSPKSGHDTVSWYQQALGQGPQFIFQYYEEEERQRGNFPDRFSGHQFPNYSSELNVNALLLGDSALYLCANSLGSRDEQFFGPGTRLTVL.

There are a few counts of this clonotype. The CDR3 sequence is CAPRTGEGDTQYF. CDR3 DNA sequence: TGTGCTCCCCGGACAGGGGAGGGAGATACGCAGTATTTT. The chain recombines TRBV24-1 with TRBJ2-3, with 9 bases that match TRBD1. CDR1 is KGHDR, CDR2 SFDVKD, per germline. The CDR3 consists of 13 residues.

This clonotype has at least ten counts. This chain joins TRBV7-9 and TRBJ1-2; 10 bases match TRBD1. In germline, CDR1 is SEHNR, CDR2 FQNEAQ (reference sequence). J lost 6 bases, V lost 2 bases, and 12 bases had no gene match. The CDR3 consists of 17 residues. CDR3 sequence reads: CASSLHPPGQGYDGYTF. CDR3 sequence (DNA): TGTGCCAGCAGCTTACACCCCCCGGGACAGGGGTATGATGGCTACACCTTC.

The chain has TRBV20-1 and TRBJ2-7; 10 bases are shared with TRBD1. The CDR3 covers 16 residues. Losses at the gene ends were 1 base for V and 1 base for J; bases not matched to a gene: 7. From germline, CDR1 is DFQATT and CDR2 SNEGSKA (reference sequence). The CDR3 coding sequence is TGCAGTGCTAGAGCCGGGACAGGGGTTCTATCCTACGAGCAGTACTTC. It is translated as CSARAGTGVLSYEQYF.

This clonotype was detected many times. The chain is built from TRBV7-2 and TRBJ2-7; no clear D. The CDR3 contains 12 residues. The germline V and J ends were trimmed by 0 bases and 2 bases, with 2 bases remaining between them. Germline CDR1 SGHTA, CDR2 FQGNSA. The CDR3 DNA reads TGTGCCAGCAGCTTAGCAACCTACGAGCAGTACTTC. Translated, it gives CASSLATYEQYF. Variable domain in full (rest from reference TRBV7-2 and TRBJ2-7): GAGVSQSPSNKVTEKGKDVELRCDPISGHTALYWYRQSLGQGLEFLIYFQGNSAPDKSGLPSDRFSAERTGGSVSTLTIQRTQQEDSAVYLCASSLATYEQYFGPGTRLTVT.

This chain uses TRBV24-1 with TRBJ1-1, with TRBD1 matching 10 bases. The CDR3 contains 14 residues. With 4 bases clipped from V and 10 bases from J, the junction kept 8 bases outside the gene matches. CDR1 is KGHDR, CDR2 SFDVKD, per germline. CDR3 DNA: TGTGCCACCAGTGACCCGACAGGGGGCTGGGCAGCTTTCTTT. Translation: CATSDPTGGWAAFF.

This clonotype was seen ten or more times. The V and J genes are TRBV7-9 and TRBJ1-6; 8 bases fit TRBD1. The germline V gene encodes CDR1 SEHNR and CDR2 FQNEAQ (reference sequence). Trimming at V came to 1 base and at J to 3 bases, leaving 11 bases not matched to a gene. The CDR3 spans 19 residues. The CDR3 is CASSLVPITGTGYNSPLHF. The CDR3 coding sequence is TGTGCCAGCAGCTTAGTCCCTATCACCGGGACAGGCTATAATTCACCCCTCCACTTT.

Regarding this clonotype: Likely a read error: the CDR3 ends without its conserved phenylalanine or tryptophan. The CDR3 is CSARAQEGRNAEAFS. The CDR3 DNA follows: TGCAGTGCTAGAGCTCAGGAGGGGCGAAACGCTGAAGCTTTCTCT. V and J are TRBV20-1 and TRBJ1-1, with D perhaps TRBD1 (5 bases). Trimming stripped 1 base from V and 6 bases from J, with 18 bases between. This CDR3 comprises 15 residues. Germline loops: CDR1 DFQATT, CDR2 SNEGSKA (reference sequence).

The table lists this clonotype with a few counts. A much larger clone lies a single base off, so this may be a read error. The conserved closing phenylalanine or tryptophan is absent in this CDR3, likely reflecting a read error. This chain connects TRBV5-1 to TRBJ2-5, with 10 bases identical to TRBD2. The germline CDR1 and CDR2 sequences are SGHRS and YFSETQ. The CDR3 length is 15 residues. With V trimmed by 4 bases and J by 5 bases, 8 bases remained unmatched. The CDR3 nucleotides are TGCGCCAGCAGCGATACTAGCGGGGCTGGGGAGACCCAGTACCTC. Translated: CASSDTSGAGETQYL.

This clonotype was recorded many times. CDR3 nucleotides: TGTGCCAGCGGCGGACAGGGCGGTGAAAAACTGTTTTTT. Amino acid sequence: CASGGQGGEKLFF. This chain links TRBV2 with TRBJ1-4, with 8 positions matching TRBD1. This CDR3 has 13 residues. Losses at the gene ends were 8 bases for V and 7 bases for J; bases not matched to a gene: 6. The germline gives CDR1 SNHLY, CDR2 FYNNEI. The whole variable domain, remainder taken from reference TRBV2 and TRBJ1-4, is EPEVTQTPSHQVTQMGQEVILRCVPISNHLYFYWYRQILGQKVEFLVSFYNNEISEKSEIFDDQFSVERPDGSNFTLKIRSTKLEDSAMYFCASGGQGGEKLFFGSGTQLSVL.

This clonotype was seen ten or more times. This rearrangement joins TRBV11-2 to TRBJ2-7; no definite D call. The germline gives CDR1 SGHAT, CDR2 FQNNGV. The CDR3 is made up of 15 amino acids. Trimming left V 0 bases short and J 0 bases short, with 9 bases between. CDR3 amino acids: CASSLDKTRSYEQYF. DNA for the CDR3: TGTGCCAGCAGCTTAGATAAGACGCGCTCCTACGAGCAGTACTTC.

This clonotype was detected ten times or more. The V and J genes are TRBV2 and TRBJ2-5, with 13 positions matching TRBD2. Looked up from germline, CDR1 is SNHLY and CDR2 is FYNNEI. V lost 4 bases to trimming and J lost 3 bases; unmatched junction nucleotides: 5. There are 16 residues in the CDR3. CDR3 in amino acids: CASSGGTSGKEETQYF. The CDR3 nucleotides are TGTGCCAGCAGTGGAGGGACTAGCGGGAAGGAAGAGACCCAGTACTTC. Full variable domain (missing parts from reference TRBV2 and TRBJ2-5): EPEVTQTPSHQVTQMGQEVILRCVPISNHLYFYWYRQILGQKVEFLVSFYNNEISEKSEIFDDQFSVERPDGSNFTLKIRSTKLEDSAMYFCASSGGTSGKEETQYFGPGTRLLVL.

A note on this clonotype: A read error may account for a junction end that differs from germline. This chain uses TRBV7-3 with TRBJ2-7, with 13 bases aligning to TRBD2. The CDR3 sequence is 18 residues long. Germline lookup yields CDR1 SGHTA and CDR2 FQGTGA. The DNA of the CDR3 is TGTGCCAGCAGCCCACAGACTAGCGGGAGGCTCTCCTACTACAAGCAGTACTTC. Translated: CASSPQTSGRLSYYKQYF.

This chain uses TRBV10-3 with TRBJ1-1; 7 bases are shared with TRBD1. The CDR3 length is 13 residues. Trimming took 7 bases from V and 7 from J; bases not matched to a gene: 9. The germline CDR1 and CDR2 sequences are ENHRY and SYGVKD. The CDR3 sequence is CAIMMRQGGEAFF. The CDR3 DNA follows: TGTGCCATCATGATGCGACAGGGCGGTGAAGCTTTCTTT.

About this clonotype itself: This may come from a read error, since a much larger clone is one base off. The conserved closing phenylalanine or tryptophan is absent in this CDR3, likely reflecting a read error. V is TRBV6-1 and J is TRBJ1-2, with D perhaps TRBD1 (5 bases). Trimming took 10 bases from V and 1 from J, leaving 16 bases between them. CDR3 size: 14 residues. Germline CDR1 reads MNHNS; CDR2 reads SASEGT. The CDR3, as DNA: TGTGCCACCACGAAGACAGATTATAACTATGGCTACACCGTC. It encodes CATTKTDYNYGYTV.